Listed below are T cell receptor beta chains from one sample, sequenced in a study of T cells after posttransplantation cyclophosphamide. The repertoire was sequenced with immunoSEQ multiplex PCR; TCRdb's copy has only in-frame clones and lacks some. The table lists 2,000 to 2,500 clones, with no singletons. The sequencing here drew on PBMCs, taken 86 days after allogeneic stem cell transplant with posttransplant cyclophosphamide. These receptors were obtained from a female patient in her 60s who received an allogeneic stem cell transplant from a related donor and was CMV-positive. The T cells may come from the graft donor. Both conserved end residues are part of each CDR3. Each record gives: CDR3 length, D gene, J gene, V gene, clone size, CDR3 protein, CDR3 DNA. D genes are given only for firm matches. Rows give clone size only sometimes, using once, few, many, or a class for an expanded clone.

16 TRBD1 TRBJ1-3 TRBV12-3/TRBV12-4 many CASSPRDRGIGNTIYF TGTGCCAGCAGTCCAAGGGACAGGGGTATTGGAAACACCATATATTTT
13 - TRBJ1-1 TRBV10-2 medium-sized CASSEQGGTEAFF TGCGCCAGCAGTGAACAGGGTGGGACTGAAGCTTTCTTT
14 - TRBJ1-5 TRBV7-2 many CASSFLFSNQPQHF TGTGCCAGCAGCTTTTTATTTAGCAATCAGCCCCAGCATTTT
14 TRBD2 TRBJ2-1 TRBV7-3 medium-sized CASSERTSRNEQFF TGTGCCAGCAGCGAACGGACTAGCAGGAATGAGCAGTTCTTC
15 TRBD2 TRBJ2-1 TRBV10-3 medium-sized CAISPGLAFYNEQFF TGTGCCATCAGCCCGGGACTAGCGTTTTACAATGAGCAGTTCTTC
13 - TRBJ2-3 TRBV2 many CASSVAGLDTQYF TGTGCCAGCAGTGTGGCGGGACTAGATACGCAGTATTTT
15 TRBD2 TRBJ2-3 TRBV12-3/TRBV12-4 medium-sized CASSFGTRDTDTQYF TGTGCCAGCAGTTTCGGGACTAGAGACACAGATACGCAGTATTTT
14 TRBD2 TRBJ2-3 TRBV28 - CASRGTSSSDTQYF TGTGCCAGCAGGGGGACTAGTTCCTCAGATACGCAGTATTTT
14 - TRBJ1-1 TRBV28 many CASSFLGGGTEAFF TGTGCCAGCAGTTTTTTGGGGGGGGGCACTGAAGCTTTCTTT
14 - TRBJ1-2 TRBV27 many CASSLQGGNYGYTF TGTGCCAGCAGTTTACAGGGCGGCAACTATGGCTACACCTTC
13 - TRBJ2-3 TRBV11-2 many CASSLLRTDTQYF TGTGCCAGCAGCTTACTGAGGACAGATACGCAGTATTTT
13 - TRBJ1-4 TRBV27 many CASSDEGQEKLFF TGTGCCAGCAGCGATGAAGGACAGGAAAAACTGTTTTTT
15 TRBD2 TRBJ2-2 TRBV5-6 many CASRLAGGITGELFF TGTGCCAGCAGGCTAGCGGGGGGGATCACCGGGGAGCTGTTTTTT
15 TRBD1 TRBJ2-3 TRBV7-9 many CASSLGQGSTDTQYF TGTGCCAGCAGCTTAGGACAGGGGAGCACAGATACGCAGTATTTT
16 TRBD1 TRBJ2-5 TRBV9 many CASSQPTGTGGETQYF TGTGCCAGCAGCCAACCCACCGGGACAGGGGGAGAGACCCAGTACTTC
14 - TRBJ2-7 TRBV28 many CASSPGRGAYEQYF TGTGCCAGCAGTCCTGGAAGGGGTGCCTACGAGCAGTACTTC
13 TRBD1 TRBJ2-2 TRBV25-1 many CASRDRATGELFF TGTGCCAGCAGGGACAGGGCGACCGGGGAGCTGTTTTTT
14 TRBD1 TRBJ2-4 TRBV18 many CASSPDRGENIQYF TGTGCCAGCAGCCCGGACAGGGGCGAAAACATTCAGTACTTC
16 TRBD2 TRBJ2-1 TRBV10-3 medium-sized CAISETTSGRLDEQFF TGTGCCATCAGTGAGACTACTAGCGGGAGGTTAGATGAGCAGTTCTTC
15 - TRBJ1-2 TRBV6-5 many CASSQRGGAVYGYTF TGTGCCAGCAGCCAGCGCGGGGGGGCGGTATATGGCTACACCTTC
14 TRBD1 TRBJ1-2 TRBV7-2 many CASSLAGQGNGYTF TGTGCCAGCAGCTTAGCGGGACAGGGTAATGGCTACACCTTC
12 - TRBJ1-1 TRBV12-3/TRBV12-4 many CASSFSRGEAFF TGTGCCAGCAGTTTTAGCAGGGGTGAAGCTTTCTTT
14 TRBD2 TRBJ2-3 TRBV7-2 many CASGRRGESDTQYF TGTGCCAGCGGCCGGCGGGGGGAATCAGATACGCAGTATTTT
16 - TRBJ2-1 TRBV28 medium-sized CASRTTPSKRGNKQFF TGTGCCAGCAGAACAACTCCGTCCAAACGGGGGAATAAGCAGTTCTTC
15 TRBD2 TRBJ2-3 TRBV6-2/TRBV6-3 many CASSFGTSGTDTQYF TGTGCCAGCAGTTTCGGGACTAGCGGCACAGATACGCAGTATTTT
15 - TRBJ2-6 TRBV6-6 many CASSLDISGANVLTF TGTGCCAGCAGTCTTGACATCTCTGGGGCCAACGTCCTGACTTTC
15 - TRBJ2-7 TRBV30 many CAGSFGTARSGEQYF TGTGCCGGGTCCTTCGGGACTGCTCGTTCGGGCGAGCAGTACTTC
19 TRBD2 TRBJ2-3 TRBV4-3 many CASSQDKGLAGVGTDTQYF TGCGCCAGCAGCCAAGATAAAGGACTAGCGGGGGTTGGCACAGATACGCAGTATTTT
15 TRBD1 TRBJ1-2 TRBV30 many CACYRDRTLSYGYTF TGTGCCTGCTACCGGGACAGGACATTATCCTATGGCTACACCTTC
15 - TRBJ2-6 TRBV7-9 medium-sized CASSLRGQGANVLTF TGTGCCAGCAGCTTACGTGGCCAGGGGGCCAACGTCCTGACTTTC
14 - TRBJ2-5 TRBV11-2 - CASSPRTIQETQYF TGTGCCAGCAGCCCCCGGACAATCCAAGAGACCCAGTACTTC
15 - TRBJ2-7 TRBV7-3 many CASSLTQRGSYEQYF TGTGCCAGCAGCTTAACTCAAAGGGGATCCTACGAGCAGTACTTC
13 - TRBJ1-1 TRBV19 medium-sized CASAIDRNTEAFF TGTGCCAGTGCAATAGACAGGAACACTGAAGCTTTCTTT